The clone carrying this TCR beta chain was seen just once. Antigen: not known. This entry comes from a study of STAT5B mutations in CD4+ large granular lymphocyte leukemia. Overall study results and limits: No patients shared main leukemic clonotypes, though around 24% appeared at low frequency elsewhere. CD4-sorted patient repertoires seemed more clonal than healthy CD4+ repertoires.

This CDR3 is 14 amino acids long. With V trimmed by 0 bases and J by 12 bases, 8 bases remained unmatched. Germline CDR1 reads SGHRS; CDR2 reads YFSETQ. Method: immunoSEQ multiplex PCR; TCRdb's copy keeps in-frame clones and lacks some. The data hold tens of thousands of clones, with 60% to 80% observed a single time. Sequenced sample: CD4+ T cells from blood buffy coats. V and J are TRBV5-1 and TRBJ2-3; TRBD2 agrees at 9 bases. The receptor was derived from a human donor in good health. The CDR3 bases are TGCGCCAGCAGCTTGGATAGTAGCGGGAGCGGACAGTATTTT. It yields the protein CASSLDSSGSGQYF. Filled out from reference TRBV5-1 and TRBJ2-3, the complete variable domain reads KAGVTQTPRYLIKTRGQQVTLSCSPISGHRSVSWYQQTPGQGLQFLFEYFSETQRNKGNFPGRFSGRQFSNSRSEMNVSTLELGDSALYLCASSLDSSGSGQYFGPGTRLTVL.